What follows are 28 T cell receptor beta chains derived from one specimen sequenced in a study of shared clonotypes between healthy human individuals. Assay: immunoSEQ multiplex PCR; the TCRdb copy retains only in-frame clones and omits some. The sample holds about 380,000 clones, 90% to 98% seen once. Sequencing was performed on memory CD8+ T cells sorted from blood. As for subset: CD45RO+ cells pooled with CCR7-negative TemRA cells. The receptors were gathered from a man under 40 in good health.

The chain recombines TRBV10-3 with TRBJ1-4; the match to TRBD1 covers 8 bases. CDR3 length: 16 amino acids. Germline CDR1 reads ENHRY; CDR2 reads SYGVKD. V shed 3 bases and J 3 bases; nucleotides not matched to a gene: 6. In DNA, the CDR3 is TGTGCCATCAGTGACGGCAGGGGGCGATCTAATGAAAAACTGTTTTTT. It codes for CAISDGRGRSNEKLFF.

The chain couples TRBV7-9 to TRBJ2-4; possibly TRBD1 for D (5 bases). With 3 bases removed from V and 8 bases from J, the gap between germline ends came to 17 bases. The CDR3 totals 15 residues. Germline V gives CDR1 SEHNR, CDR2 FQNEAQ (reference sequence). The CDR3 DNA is TGTGCCAGCAGCTTTCAGAAGGGGCTTGGGGACATTCAGTACTTC. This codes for CASSFQKGLGDIQYF.

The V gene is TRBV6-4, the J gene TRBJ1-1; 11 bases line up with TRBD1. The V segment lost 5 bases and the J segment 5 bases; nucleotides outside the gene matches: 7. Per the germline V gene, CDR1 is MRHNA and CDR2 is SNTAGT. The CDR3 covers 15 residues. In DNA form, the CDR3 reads TGTGCCAGCAGTCCCGGGACAGGGGGAAGGACTGAAGCTTTCTTT. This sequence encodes CASSPGTGGRTEAFF.

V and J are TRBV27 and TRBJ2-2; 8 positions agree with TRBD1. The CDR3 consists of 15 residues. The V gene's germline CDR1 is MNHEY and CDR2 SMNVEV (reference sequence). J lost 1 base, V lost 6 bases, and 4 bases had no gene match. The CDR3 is CASRSGTGNTGELFF. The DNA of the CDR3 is TGTGCCAGCAGATCCGGGACAGGGAACACCGGGGAGCTGTTTTTT.

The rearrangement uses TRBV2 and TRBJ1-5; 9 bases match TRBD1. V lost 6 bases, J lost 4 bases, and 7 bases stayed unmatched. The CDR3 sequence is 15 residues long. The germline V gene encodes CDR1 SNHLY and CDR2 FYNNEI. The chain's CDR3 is CASRKEGQGNQPQHF. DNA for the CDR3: TGTGCCAGCAGAAAAGAAGGACAGGGGAATCAGCCCCAGCATTTT.

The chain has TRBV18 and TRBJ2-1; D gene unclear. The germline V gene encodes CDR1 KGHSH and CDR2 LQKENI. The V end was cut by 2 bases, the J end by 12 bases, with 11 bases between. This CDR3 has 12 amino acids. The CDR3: CASSPIASTQFF. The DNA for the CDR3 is TGTGCCAGCTCACCAATAGCTAGTACGCAGTTCTTC.

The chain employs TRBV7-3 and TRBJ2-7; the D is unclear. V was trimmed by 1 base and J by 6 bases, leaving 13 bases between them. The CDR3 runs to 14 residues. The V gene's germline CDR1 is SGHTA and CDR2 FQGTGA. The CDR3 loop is CASSLSAGSAEQYF. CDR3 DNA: TGTGCCAGCAGCTTAAGTGCAGGTTCCGCCGAGCAGTACTTC.

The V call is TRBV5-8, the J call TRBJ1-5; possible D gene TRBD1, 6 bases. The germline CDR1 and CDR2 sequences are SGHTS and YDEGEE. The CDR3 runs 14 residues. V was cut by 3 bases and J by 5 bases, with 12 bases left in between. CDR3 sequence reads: CASSSGQLHQPQHF. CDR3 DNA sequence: TGTGCCAGCAGCTCTGGACAGCTACATCAGCCCCAGCATTTT.

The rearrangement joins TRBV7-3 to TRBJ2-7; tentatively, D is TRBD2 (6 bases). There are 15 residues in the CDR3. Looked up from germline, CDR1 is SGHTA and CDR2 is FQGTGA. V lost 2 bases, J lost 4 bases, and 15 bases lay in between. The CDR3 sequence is CASSLDPGTPYEQYF. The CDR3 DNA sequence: TGTGCCAGCAGCTTAGACCCGGGGACTCCATACGAGCAGTACTTC. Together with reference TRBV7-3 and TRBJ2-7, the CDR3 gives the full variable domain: GAGVSQTPSNKVTEKGKYVELRCDPISGHTALYWYRQSLGQGPEFLIYFQGTGAADDSGLPNDRFFAVRPEGSVSTLKIQRTERGDSAVYLCASSLDPGTPYEQYFGPGTRLTVT.

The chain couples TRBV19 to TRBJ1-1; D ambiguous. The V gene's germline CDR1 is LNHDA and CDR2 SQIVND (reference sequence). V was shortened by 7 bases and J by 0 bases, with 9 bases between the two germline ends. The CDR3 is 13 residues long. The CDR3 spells CASKGIMNTEAFF. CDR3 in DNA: TGTGCCAGTAAAGGTATTATGAACACTGAAGCTTTCTTT. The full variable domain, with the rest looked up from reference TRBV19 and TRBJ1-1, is DGGITQSPKYLFRKEGQNVTLSCEQNLNHDAMYWYRQDPGQGLRLIYYSQIVNDFQKGDIAEGYSVSREKKESFPLTVTSAQKNPTAFYLCASKGIMNTEAFFGQGTRLTVV.

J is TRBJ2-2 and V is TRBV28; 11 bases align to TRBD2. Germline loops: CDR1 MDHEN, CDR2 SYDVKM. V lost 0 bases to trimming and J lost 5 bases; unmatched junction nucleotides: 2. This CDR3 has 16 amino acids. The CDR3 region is CASSLWTSGKTGELFF. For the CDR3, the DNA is TGTGCCAGCAGTTTATGGACTAGCGGGAAGACCGGGGAGCTGTTTTTT.

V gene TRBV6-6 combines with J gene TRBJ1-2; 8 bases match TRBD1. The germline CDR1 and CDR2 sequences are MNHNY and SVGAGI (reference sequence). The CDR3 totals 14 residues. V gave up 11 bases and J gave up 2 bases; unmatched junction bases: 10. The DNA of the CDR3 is TGTGCCGCAGGTCCGGGACAGGAGAACTATGGCTACACCTTC. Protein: CAAGPGQENYGYTF.

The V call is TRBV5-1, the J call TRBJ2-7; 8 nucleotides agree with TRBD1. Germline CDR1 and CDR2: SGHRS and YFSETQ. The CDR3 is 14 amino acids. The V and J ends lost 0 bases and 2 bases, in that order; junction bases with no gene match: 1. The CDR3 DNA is TGCGCCAGCAGCTTGGCGACAGGGGCCTACGAGCAGTACTTC. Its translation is CASSLATGAYEQYF.

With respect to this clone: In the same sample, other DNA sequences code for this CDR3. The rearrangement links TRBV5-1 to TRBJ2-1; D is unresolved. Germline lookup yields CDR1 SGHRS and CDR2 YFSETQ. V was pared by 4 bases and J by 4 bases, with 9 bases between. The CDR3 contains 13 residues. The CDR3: CASSPASYNEQFF. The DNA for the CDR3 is TGCGCCAGCAGCCCGGCGAGTTACAATGAGCAGTTCTTC.

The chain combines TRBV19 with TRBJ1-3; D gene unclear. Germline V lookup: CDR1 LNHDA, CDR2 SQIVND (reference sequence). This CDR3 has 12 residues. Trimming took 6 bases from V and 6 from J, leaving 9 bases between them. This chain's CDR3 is CASSRAENTIYF. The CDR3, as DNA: TGTGCCAGTAGCCGCGCGGAAAACACCATATATTTT.

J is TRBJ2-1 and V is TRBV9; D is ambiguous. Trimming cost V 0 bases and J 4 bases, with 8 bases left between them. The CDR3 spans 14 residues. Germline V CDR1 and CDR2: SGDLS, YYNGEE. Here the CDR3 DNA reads TGTGCCAGCAGCGTAGGGCTACAGTACAATGAGCAGTTCTTC. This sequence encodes CASSVGLQYNEQFF.

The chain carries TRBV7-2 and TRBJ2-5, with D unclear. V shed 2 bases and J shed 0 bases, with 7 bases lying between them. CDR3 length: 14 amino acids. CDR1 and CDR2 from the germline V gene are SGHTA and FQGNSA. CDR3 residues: CASSLMSYQETQYF. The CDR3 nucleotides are TGTGCCAGCAGCTTAATGAGCTACCAAGAGACCCAGTACTTC.

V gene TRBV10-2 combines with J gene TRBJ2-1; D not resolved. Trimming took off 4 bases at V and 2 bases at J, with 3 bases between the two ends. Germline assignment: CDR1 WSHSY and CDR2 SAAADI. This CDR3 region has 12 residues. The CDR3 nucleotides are TGCGCCAGCAGTGCCCCCTACAATGAGCAGTTCTTC. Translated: CASSAPYNEQFF.

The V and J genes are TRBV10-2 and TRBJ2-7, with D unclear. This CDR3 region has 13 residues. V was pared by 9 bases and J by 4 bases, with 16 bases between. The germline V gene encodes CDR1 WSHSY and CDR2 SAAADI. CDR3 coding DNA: TGCGCCAGTATGACAAGTCCAAGGTACGAGCAGTACTTC. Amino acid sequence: CASMTSPRYEQYF.

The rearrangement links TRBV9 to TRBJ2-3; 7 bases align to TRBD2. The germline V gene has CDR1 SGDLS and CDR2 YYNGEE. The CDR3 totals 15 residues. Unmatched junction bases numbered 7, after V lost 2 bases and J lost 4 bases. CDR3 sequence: CASSVGGGRADTQYF. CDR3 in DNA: TGTGCCAGCAGCGTTGGCGGTGGGAGGGCAGATACGCAGTATTTT. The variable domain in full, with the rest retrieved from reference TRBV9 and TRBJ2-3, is DSGVTQTPKHLITATGQRVTLRCSPRSGDLSVYWYQQSLDQGLQFLIQYYNGEERAKGNILERFSAQQFPDLHSELNLSSLELGDSALYFCASSVGGGRADTQYFGPGTRLTVL.

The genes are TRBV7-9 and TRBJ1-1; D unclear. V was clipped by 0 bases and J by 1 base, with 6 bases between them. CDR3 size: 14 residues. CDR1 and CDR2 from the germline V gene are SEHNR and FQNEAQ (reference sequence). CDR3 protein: CASSLAHGNTEAFF. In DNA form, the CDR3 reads TGTGCCAGCAGCTTAGCTCACGGGAACACTGAAGCTTTCTTT.

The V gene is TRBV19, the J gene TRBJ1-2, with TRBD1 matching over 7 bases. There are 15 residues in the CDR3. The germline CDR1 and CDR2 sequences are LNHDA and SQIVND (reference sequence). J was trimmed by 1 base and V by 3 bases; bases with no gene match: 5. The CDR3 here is CASSMYRDSNYGYTF. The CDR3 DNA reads TGTGCCAGTAGTATGTACCGGGACAGTAACTATGGCTACACCTTC.

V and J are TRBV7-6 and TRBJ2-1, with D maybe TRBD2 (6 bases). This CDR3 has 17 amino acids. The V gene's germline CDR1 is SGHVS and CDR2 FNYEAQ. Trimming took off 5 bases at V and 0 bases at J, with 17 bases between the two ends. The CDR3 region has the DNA TGTGCCAGCAGCCAGCGCCTTAGCGGTCCCTCCTACAATGAGCAGTTCTTC. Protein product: CASSQRLSGPSYNEQFF.

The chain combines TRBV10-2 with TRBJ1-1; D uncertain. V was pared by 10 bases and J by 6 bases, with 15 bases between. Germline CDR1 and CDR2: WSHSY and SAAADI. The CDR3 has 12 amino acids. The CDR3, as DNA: TGCGCCACCGAGACCGGTGGGGCTGAAGCTTTCTTT. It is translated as CATETGGAEAFF.

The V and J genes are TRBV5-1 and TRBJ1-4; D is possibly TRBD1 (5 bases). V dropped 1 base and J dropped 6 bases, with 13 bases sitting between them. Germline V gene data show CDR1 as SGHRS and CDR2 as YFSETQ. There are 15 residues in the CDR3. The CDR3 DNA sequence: TGCGCCAGCAGCTTGAGGCAACGGGGGGATGAAAAACTGTTTTTT. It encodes CASSLRQRGDEKLFF.

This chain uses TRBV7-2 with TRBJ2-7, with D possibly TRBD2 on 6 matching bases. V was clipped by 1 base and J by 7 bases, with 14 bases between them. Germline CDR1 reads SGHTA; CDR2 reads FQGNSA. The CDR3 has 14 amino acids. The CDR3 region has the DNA TGTGCCAGCAGCTTAGTAGGGACTCCCCGGGAGCAGTACTTC. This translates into CASSLVGTPREQYF. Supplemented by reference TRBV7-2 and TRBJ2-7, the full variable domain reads GAGVSQSPSNKVTEKGKDVELRCDPISGHTALYWYRQSLGQGLEFLIYFQGNSAPDKSGLPSDRFSAERTGGSVSTLTIQRTQQEDSAVYLCASSLVGTPREQYFGPGTRLTVT.

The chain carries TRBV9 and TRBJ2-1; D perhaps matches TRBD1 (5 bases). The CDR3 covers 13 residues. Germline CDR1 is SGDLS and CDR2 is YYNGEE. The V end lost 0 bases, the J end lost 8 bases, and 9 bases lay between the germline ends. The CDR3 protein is CASSVDIGDEQFF. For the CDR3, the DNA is TGTGCCAGCAGCGTAGATATAGGGGATGAGCAGTTCTTC.

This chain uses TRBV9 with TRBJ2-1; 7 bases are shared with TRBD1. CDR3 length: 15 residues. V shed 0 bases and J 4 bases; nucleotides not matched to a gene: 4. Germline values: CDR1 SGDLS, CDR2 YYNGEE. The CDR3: CASSVDGTAYNEQFF. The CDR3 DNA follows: TGTGCCAGCAGCGTAGACGGGACAGCTTACAATGAGCAGTTCTTC. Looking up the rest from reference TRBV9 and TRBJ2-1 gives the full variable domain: DSGVTQTPKHLITATGQRVTLRCSPRSGDLSVYWYQQSLDQGLQFLIQYYNGEERAKGNILERFSAQQFPDLHSELNLSSLELGDSALYFCASSVDGTAYNEQFFGPGTRLTVL.